Following are 8 T cell receptor beta chains from one sample sequenced in a study of human versus mouse CDR3 diversity and MHC coevolution. Generated by immunoSEQ multiplex PCR, the TCRdb table keeps only in-frame clones and is missing some. The sample includes about 83,000 clones, around 92% of them seen just once. Sequencing was carried out using naive CD4+ T cells from blood. Subset given: CD45RO-negative CD62L-positive naive CD4 T cells. These receptors were obtained from a person aged 30 to 69 in good health.

V and J are TRBV10-2 and TRBJ2-3; 8 nucleotides align to TRBD2. Trimming at V came to 4 bases and at J to 6 bases, leaving 6 bases not matched to a gene. Germline loops: CDR1 WSHSY, CDR2 SAAADI. CDR3 length: 14 residues. The CDR3 DNA sequence: TGCGCCAGCAGTGTCCGGGGGGGCGTGGATACGCAGTATTTT. Encoded protein: CASSVRGGVDTQYF.

The DNA of the CDR3 is TGTGCCAGCAGCCGGGAACTAGTGCGTAATGAGCAGTTCTTC. This sequence encodes CASSRELVRNEQFF. This chain joins TRBV7-9 and TRBJ2-1, with D perhaps matching TRBD2 (5 bases). The length of the CDR3 is 14 residues. CDR1 and CDR2 from the germline V gene are SEHNR and FQNEAQ (reference sequence). Trimming shortened V by 5 bases and J by 7 bases, and 15 bases separated the two germline ends.

This clone was observed once. The rearrangement joins TRBV5-1 to TRBJ2-7, with TRBD2 matching 10 bases. CDR3 length: 15 residues. V was clipped by 2 bases and J by 4 bases; unmatched bases: 6. Germline V gene data show CDR1 as SGHRS and CDR2 as YFSETQ. The CDR3 here is CASSLLSGREYEQYF. The CDR3, as DNA: TGCGCCAGCAGCTTACTAAGCGGGAGGGAGTACGAGCAGTACTTC.

This sequence joins TRBV28 and TRBJ2-1; no reliable D call. This CDR3 region has 13 residues. Between the trimmed V and J ends, which lost 5 bases and 8 bases, there was a span of 13 bases. Germline assignment: CDR1 MDHEN and CDR2 SYDVKM. CDR3 bases: TGTGCCAGCAGTCCCCCGCCGGGTCATGAGCAGTTCTTC. It specifies CASSPPPGHEQFF.

The gene calls are TRBV7-4 and TRBJ2-5; perhaps TRBD1 as D (6 bases). This CDR3 has 14 residues. The germline gives CDR1 SGHVT, CDR2 SQSDAQ. V dropped 5 bases and J dropped 1 base, with 11 bases sitting between them. CDR3: CASSQADSQETQYF. The CDR3 DNA sequence: TGTGCCAGCAGCCAGGCGGACAGCCAAGAGACCCAGTACTTC.

V gene TRBV18 combines with J gene TRBJ2-1; 9 nucleotides align to TRBD2. This CDR3 region has 15 residues. Germline V gene sequence: CDR1 KGHSH, CDR2 LQKENI. V lost 1 base to trimming and J lost 7 bases; unmatched junction nucleotides: 5. As DNA, the CDR3 is TGTGCCAGCTCACCACAGGGGACTAGCAGAAATGAGCAGTTCTTC. The encoded protein is CASSPQGTSRNEQFF.

The genes are TRBV2 and TRBJ2-5, with a weak D call TRBD1 (6 bases). The CDR3 extends over 12 amino acids. V lost 11 bases to trimming and J lost 3 bases, with 13 bases between them. The germline gives CDR1 SNHLY, CDR2 FYNNEI. CDR3 protein: CAGGQSKETQYF. CDR3 DNA: TGTGCCGGCGGACAGTCCAAAGAGACCCAGTACTTC.

The V gene is TRBV5-1, the J gene TRBJ1-1; 7 nucleotides align to TRBD1. The junction had 9 bases not matched to a gene; V was cut back by 2 bases and J by 2 bases. CDR1 is SGHRS, CDR2 YFSETQ, per germline. There are 16 residues in the CDR3. In nucleotides, the CDR3 is TGCGCCAGCAGCTTCAACCCGGGACAGACAAACACTGAAGCTTTCTTT. Protein product: CASSFNPGQTNTEAFF.